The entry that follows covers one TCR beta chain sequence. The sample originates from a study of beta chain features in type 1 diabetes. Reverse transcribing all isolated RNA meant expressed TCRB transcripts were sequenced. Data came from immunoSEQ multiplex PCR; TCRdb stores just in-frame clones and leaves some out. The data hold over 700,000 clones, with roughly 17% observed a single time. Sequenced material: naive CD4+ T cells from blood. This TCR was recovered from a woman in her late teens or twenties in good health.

In nucleotides, the CDR3 is TGTGCCAGCAGCCAATTTCAGGGGGGGACTGAAGCTTTCTTT. This translates into CASSQFQGGTEAFF. The chain joins TRBV14 to TRBJ1-1, with 7 bases fitting TRBD1. With V trimmed by 2 bases and J by 5 bases, 5 bases remained unmatched. This CDR3 contains 14 residues. The germline V gene has CDR1 SGHDN and CDR2 FVKESK. Using reference TRBV14 and TRBJ1-1 for the parts outside the CDR3, the full variable domain is EAGVTQFPSHSVIEKGQTVTLRCDPISGHDNLYWYRRVMGKEIKFLLHFVKESKQDESGMPNNRFLAERTGGTYSTLKVQPAELEDSGVYFCASSQFQGGTEAFFGQGTRLTVV.